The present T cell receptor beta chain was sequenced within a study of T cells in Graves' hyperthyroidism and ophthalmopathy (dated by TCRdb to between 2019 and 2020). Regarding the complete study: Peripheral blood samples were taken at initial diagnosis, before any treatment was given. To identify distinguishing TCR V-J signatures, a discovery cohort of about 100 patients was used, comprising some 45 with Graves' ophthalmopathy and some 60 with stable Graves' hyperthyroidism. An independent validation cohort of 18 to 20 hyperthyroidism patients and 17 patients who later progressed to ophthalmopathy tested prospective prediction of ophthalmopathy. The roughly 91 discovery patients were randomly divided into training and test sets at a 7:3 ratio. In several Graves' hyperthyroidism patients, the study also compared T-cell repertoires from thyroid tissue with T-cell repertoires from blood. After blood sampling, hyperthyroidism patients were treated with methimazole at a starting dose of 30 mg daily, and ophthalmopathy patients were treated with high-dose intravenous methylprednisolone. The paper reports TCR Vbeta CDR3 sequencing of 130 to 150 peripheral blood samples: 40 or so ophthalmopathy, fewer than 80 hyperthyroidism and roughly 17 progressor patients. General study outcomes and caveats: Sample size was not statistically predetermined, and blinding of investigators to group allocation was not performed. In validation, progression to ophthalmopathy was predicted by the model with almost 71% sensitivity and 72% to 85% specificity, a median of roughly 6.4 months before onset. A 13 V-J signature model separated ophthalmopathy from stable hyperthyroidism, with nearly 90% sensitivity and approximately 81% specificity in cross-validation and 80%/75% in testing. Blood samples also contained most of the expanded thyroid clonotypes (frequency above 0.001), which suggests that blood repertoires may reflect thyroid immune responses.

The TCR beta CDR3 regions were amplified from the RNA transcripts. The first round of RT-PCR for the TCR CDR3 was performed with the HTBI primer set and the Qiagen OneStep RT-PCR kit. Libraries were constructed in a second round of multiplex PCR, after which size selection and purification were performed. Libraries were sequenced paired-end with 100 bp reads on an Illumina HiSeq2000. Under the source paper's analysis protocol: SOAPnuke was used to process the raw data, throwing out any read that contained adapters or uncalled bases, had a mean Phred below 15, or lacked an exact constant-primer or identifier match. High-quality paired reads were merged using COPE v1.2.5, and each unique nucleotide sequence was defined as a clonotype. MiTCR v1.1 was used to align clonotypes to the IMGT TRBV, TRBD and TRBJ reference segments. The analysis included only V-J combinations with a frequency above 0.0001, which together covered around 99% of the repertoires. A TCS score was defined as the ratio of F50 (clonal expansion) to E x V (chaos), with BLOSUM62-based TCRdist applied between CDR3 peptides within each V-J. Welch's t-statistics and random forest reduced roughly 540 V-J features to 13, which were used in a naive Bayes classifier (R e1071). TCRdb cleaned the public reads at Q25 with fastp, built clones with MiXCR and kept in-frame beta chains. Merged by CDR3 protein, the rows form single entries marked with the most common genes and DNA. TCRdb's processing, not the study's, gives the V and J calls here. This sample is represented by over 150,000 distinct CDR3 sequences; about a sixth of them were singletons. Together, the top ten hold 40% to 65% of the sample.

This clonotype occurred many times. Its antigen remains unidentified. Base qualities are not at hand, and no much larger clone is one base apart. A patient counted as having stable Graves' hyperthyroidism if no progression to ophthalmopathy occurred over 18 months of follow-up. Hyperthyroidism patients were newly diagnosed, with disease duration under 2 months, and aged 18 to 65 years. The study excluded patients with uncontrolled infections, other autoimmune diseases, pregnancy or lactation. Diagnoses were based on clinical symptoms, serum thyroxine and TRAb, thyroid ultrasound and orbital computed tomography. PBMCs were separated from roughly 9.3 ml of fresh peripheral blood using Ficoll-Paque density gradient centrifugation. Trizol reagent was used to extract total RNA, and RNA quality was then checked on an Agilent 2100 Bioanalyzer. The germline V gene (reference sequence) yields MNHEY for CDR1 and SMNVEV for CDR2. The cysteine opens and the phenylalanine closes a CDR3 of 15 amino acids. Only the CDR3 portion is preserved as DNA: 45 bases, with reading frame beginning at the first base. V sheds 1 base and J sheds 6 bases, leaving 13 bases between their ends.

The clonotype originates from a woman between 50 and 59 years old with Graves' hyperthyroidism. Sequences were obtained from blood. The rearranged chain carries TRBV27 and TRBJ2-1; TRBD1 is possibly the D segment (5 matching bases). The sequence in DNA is TGTGCCAGCAGTTTATGGCAGGGTGCCTCCAATGAGCAGTTCTTC. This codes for CASSLWQGASNEQFF.